This T cell receptor (beta chain) was observed in a study of cytomegalovirus exposure and HLA in healthy donors. It was with 60 Vbeta and 13 Jbeta primers that the PCR ran. Sequencing was performed with immunoSEQ multiplex PCR; in TCRdb, only in-frame clones are kept and a portion is missing. The profile shows over 100,000 clones, nearly 80% of them singletons. With 3 bases removed from V and 13 bases from J, the gap between germline ends came to 15 bases. Germline assignment: CDR1 KGHSH and CDR2 LQKENI. There are 13 residues in the CDR3. This TCR derives from a man between 60 and 70 years old in good health and CMV-seropositive. Material for sequencing was PBMCs. The genes are TRBV18 and TRBJ1-4; perhaps TRBD1 as D (5 bases). The CDR3 nucleotides read TGTGCCAGCTCACCCGGGCAGGACATAGGACTGTTTTTT. Translation: CASSPGQDIGLFF. The variable domain in full, with the rest retrieved from reference TRBV18 and TRBJ1-4, is NAGVMQNPRHLVRRRGQEARLRCSPMKGHSHVYWYRQLPEEGLKFMVYLQKENIIDESGMPKERFSAEFPKEGPSILRIQQVVRGDSAAYFCASSPGQDIGLFFGSGTQLSVL.